This T cell receptor beta chain was documented in a study of response to subunit inactivated influenza vaccine. Overall study results and limits: Every seasonal influenza vaccination brings in few new T cells, the authors suggested.

Each CDR3 protein gets one entry after TCRdb re-called the RT-PCR reads with MiXCR. This sample has about 800,000 distinct CDR3 sequences, with over 20% found just once. CDR1 MDHEN and CDR2 SYDVKM come from the germline V gene. The CDR3 spans 19 residues. After removal of 2 bases from V and 2 bases from J, the junction contained 7 bases not matched to a gene. The table lists this clonotype with a few counts. Its antigen is undetermined. The V call is TRBV28, the J call TRBJ2-3, with TRBD2 matching 16 bases. This clonotype originated in a man in his forties or fifties who received an inactivated influenza vaccine. The material was PBMCs from blood, obtained 5 days after vaccination. CDR3 sequence (DNA): TGTGCCAGCAGTTTACCCGGGACTAGCGGGGGGGCCTTCACAGATACGCAGTATTTT. The encoded protein is CASSLPGTSGGAFTDTQYF.